A single sample gave rise to the 6 T cell receptor beta chains below, sequenced in a study of T cell responses to AZD1222 COVID-19 vaccine. Produced via immunoSEQ multiplex PCR; TCRdb's table is partial and in-frame only. The sample consists of 150,000 to 200,000 clones, 90% to 95% of them appearing once. The sample consisted of peripheral blood, taken on day 0 of AZD1222 vaccination. These receptors were obtained from an adult in good health.

The chain links TRBV6-2 or TRBV6-3 to TRBJ2-7, with no clear D. The length of the CDR3 is 15 residues. Trimming stripped 4 bases from V and 5 bases from J, with 18 bases between. The germline gives CDR1 MNHEY, CDR2 SVGEGT. The CDR3: CASSFGQANSHEQYF. In DNA form, the CDR3 reads TGTGCCAGCAGTTTTGGGCAGGCTAACTCGCACGAGCAGTACTTC.

The chain joins TRBV29-1 to TRBJ1-2, with TRBD1 as a possible D gene (5 bases). The CDR3 runs 12 residues. Trimming cost V 4 bases and J 2 bases, with 8 bases left between them. Per germline, CDR1 SQVTM and CDR2 ANQGSEA. Here the CDR3 reads CSVAQGNYGYTF. DNA of the CDR3: TGCAGCGTTGCTCAGGGCAACTATGGCTACACCTTC.

This chain links TRBV4-2 with TRBJ2-7, with D perhaps TRBD1 (5 bases). V was cut by 1 base and J by 2 bases, with 6 bases left in between. Germline V CDR1 and CDR2: LGHNA, YNFKEQ. The CDR3 is 13 amino acids. The CDR3 DNA reads TGTGCCAGCAGCCAAGCAGGGACCTACGAGCAGTACTTC. The encoded protein is CASSQAGTYEQYF.

This clone is a singleton in its sample. CDR3 bases: TGTGCCAGCATCCCAAGAGGGGATGGGTCGGCTAATAGCAATCAGCCCCAGCATTTT. Protein product: CASIPRGDGSANSNQPQHF. The V call is TRBV28, the J call TRBJ1-5; a weak D match, TRBD1 (5 bases). The CDR3 contains 19 residues. The germline V gene encodes CDR1 MDHEN and CDR2 SYDVKM. Trimming left V 7 bases short and J 0 bases short, with 25 bases between.

V usage is TRBV14 and J usage is TRBJ1-3; D gene ambiguous. Looked up from germline, CDR1 is SGHDN and CDR2 is FVKESK. V gave up 4 bases and J gave up 0 bases, with 4 bases separating them. The CDR3 loop spans 13 amino acids. CDR3 sequence (DNA): TGTGCCAGCAGCCTGAGCTCTGGAAACACCATATATTTT. Amino acids: CASSLSSGNTIYF.

J is TRBJ2-5 and V is TRBV6-5; no clear D. The CDR3 runs 13 residues. Germline CDR1 MNHEY, CDR2 SVGAGI. Trimming removed 8 bases from V and 5 bases from J, with 15 bases in between. For the CDR3, the DNA is TGTGCCAGCCAGAGGTCCGCCGGGGAGACCCAGTACTTC. Residues: CASQRSAGETQYF.